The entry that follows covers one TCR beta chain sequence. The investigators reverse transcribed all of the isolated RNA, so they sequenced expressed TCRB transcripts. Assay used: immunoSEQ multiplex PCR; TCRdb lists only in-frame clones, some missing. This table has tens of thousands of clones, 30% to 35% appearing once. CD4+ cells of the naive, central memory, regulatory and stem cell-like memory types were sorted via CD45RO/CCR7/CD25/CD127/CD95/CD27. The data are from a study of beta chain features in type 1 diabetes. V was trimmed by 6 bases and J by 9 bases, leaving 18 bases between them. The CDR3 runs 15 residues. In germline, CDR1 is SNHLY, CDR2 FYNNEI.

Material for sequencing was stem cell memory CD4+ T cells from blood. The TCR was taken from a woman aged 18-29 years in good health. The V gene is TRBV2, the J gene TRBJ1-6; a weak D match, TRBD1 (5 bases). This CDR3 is CASRTPVGGVSPLHF. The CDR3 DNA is TGTGCCAGCAGAACGCCGGTGGGGGGTGTTTCACCCCTCCACTTT. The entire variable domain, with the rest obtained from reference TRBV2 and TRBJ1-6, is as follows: EPEVTQTPSHQVTQMGQEVILRCVPISNHLYFYWYRQILGQKVEFLVSFYNNEISEKSEIFDDQFSVERPDGSNFTLKIRSTKLEDSAMYFCASRTPVGGVSPLHFGNGTRLTVT.